This T cell receptor beta chain was recovered during a study of early T cells in non-severe SARS-CoV-2 infection. Broader study findings: VDJdb matching, biased toward anti-spike CD8 responses, missed private and CD4 specificities.

Individual cDNA molecules were tagged with unique molecular identifiers, the study reported. One entry per CDR3 protein, called by TCRdb with MiXCR from the 5' RACE reads. The sample consists of tens of thousands of distinct CDR3 sequences, roughly 12% of them appearing once. This clonotype was seen a handful of times. The antigen remains unidentified. The CDR3 has 14 amino acids. In germline, CDR1 is ENHRY, CDR2 SYGVKD. V dropped 3 bases and J dropped 3 bases, with 9 bases sitting between them. This chain connects TRBV10-3 to TRBJ2-1, with D uncertain. This receptor was identified in an adult who was a healthcare worker with PCR-confirmed SARS-CoV-2 infection or an uninfected control (not recorded which). The donor label of this sample is uncertain. The sample in question was whole blood, obtained at baseline. CDR3 sequence reads: CAISESGNYNEQFF. CDR3 DNA: TGTGCCATCAGTGAATCTGGGAACTACAATGAGCAGTTCTTC.